This T cell receptor beta chain was identified during a study of T cell responses to AZD1222 COVID-19 vaccine. Clones were read by immunoSEQ multiplex PCR, and TCRdb kept only the in-frame ones, dropping some. This table holds about 190,000 clones, 90% to 95% found once. General observations from the study: There were vaccine-associated CD4 TCRs across spike, dominant at 160-218 and 743-854. Donors were largely white British and mainly female; clonal diversity was possibly underestimated. Baseline serology detected seropositivity in only 6 or 7 AZD1222 recipients. Repertoires were obtained solely post-peak T cell response.

This CDR3 comprises 14 residues. CDR1 SGHTA and CDR2 FQGNSA come from the germline V gene. V lost 2 bases, J lost 8 bases, and 15 bases lay in between. Remarks on this clone: Its antigen is as yet unknown.

This material consisted of peripheral blood, taken 28 days after the second dose of the MenACWY control vaccine. The origin of this receptor is an adult who received the MenACWY meningococcal vaccine as a control. This chain connects TRBV7-2 to TRBJ1-2; possible D gene TRBD1, 6 bases. The CDR3: CASSLSRGHEGYTF. CDR3 nucleotides: TGTGCCAGCAGCTTATCTCGGGGGCACGAGGGCTACACCTTC.